A single sample is the source of the 10 T cell receptor beta chains below, sequenced in a study of breast tumors, draining lymph nodes, adjacent tissues. TCRdb redid the calling of the multiplex PCR reads with MiXCR, one entry per CDR3 protein. The sample contains over 70,000 distinct CDR3 sequences, approximately 30% of which appear only once. The lymph nodes were axillary draining lymph nodes from breast cancer patients. The sequencing sample was made of axillary lymph node tissue. These receptors came from a female donor with breast cancer. Some clones in this sample may be carry-over from other donors' samples.

The chain carries TRBV20-1 and TRBJ1-1, with D possibly TRBD1 on 5 matching bases. V was clipped by 1 base and J by 2 bases, with 26 bases between them. Germline V gene lookup returns CDR1 DFQATT and CDR2 SNEGSKA (reference sequence). This CDR3 has 19 amino acids. The CDR3 loop reads CSARVPGGASRYPNTEAFF. The CDR3 coding sequence is TGCAGTGCTAGAGTTCCCGGAGGGGCCTCTCGATACCCTAACACTGAAGCTTTCTTT.

This clonotype was detected many times. This chain joins TRBV29-1 and TRBJ2-5, with 8 bases that match TRBD2. Germline loops: CDR1 SQVTM, CDR2 ANQGSEA. The CDR3 extends over 16 amino acids. V lost 6 bases to trimming and J lost 4 bases; unmatched junction nucleotides: 16. The CDR3 DNA sequence: TGCAGCGTGGTGGGGGGGGGAGCGGGAGAGTCAGAGACCCAGTACTTC. It yields the protein CSVVGGGAGESETQYF.

This clonotype came up many times. The chain carries TRBV7-9 and TRBJ2-7; 9 bases are a match to TRBD2. The trim removed 5 bases at V and 5 bases at J, leaving 10 bases unmatched. The CDR3 covers 15 residues. Germline V gene lookup returns CDR1 SEHNR and CDR2 FQNEAQ (reference sequence). CDR3 protein: CASSTALAGVHEQYF. The DNA for the CDR3 is TGTGCCAGCAGCACGGCATTAGCGGGAGTCCACGAGCAGTACTTC. The full variable domain, its missing parts supplied by reference TRBV7-9 and TRBJ2-7, is DTGVSQNPRHKITKRGQNVTFRCDPISEHNRLYWYRQTLGQGPEFLTYFQNEAQLEKSRLLSDRFSAERPKGSFSTLEIQRTEQGDSAMYLCASSTALAGVHEQYFGPGTRLTVT.

Points on this clonotype: Since a much larger clone is just one base distant, this may be a read error. The chain links TRBV11-2 to TRBJ2-7; D unclear. Germline values: CDR1 SGHAT, CDR2 FQNNGV. This CDR3 region has 13 residues. Trimming removed 1 base at V and 6 bases at J, with 10 bases between. The DNA for the CDR3 is TGTGCCAGCAGCTTAGTGGGTGCCGCCGAGCAGTACTTC. Its translation: CASSLVGAAEQYF.

This clonotype showed up many times. The V and J genes are TRBV9 and TRBJ2-6; D remains unclear. The CDR3 spans 15 residues. Germline V gives CDR1 SGDLS, CDR2 YYNGEE. V was shortened by 4 bases and J by 4 bases, with 12 bases between the two germline ends. The CDR3 DNA reads as TGTGCCAGCAGCACCACAAGCTCCGGGGCCAACGTCCTGACTTTC. Translated: CASSTTSSGANVLTF. Filled out from reference TRBV9 and TRBJ2-6, the complete variable domain reads DSGVTQTPKHLITATGQRVTLRCSPRSGDLSVYWYQQSLDQGLQFLIQYYNGEERAKGNILERFSAQQFPDLHSELNLSSLELGDSALYFCASSTTSSGANVLTFGAGSRLTVL.

This clonotype showed up many times. It may be a read error: a sequence one base away is much more abundant. This sequence joins TRBV6-1 and TRBJ1-2; D remains ambiguous. This CDR3 region has 13 residues. The ends were cut back, 5 bases at V and 5 bases at J, with 12 bases in the middle. Germline CDR1 and CDR2: MNHNS and SASEGT. CDR3 DNA sequence: TGTGCCAGCAGTCAAAATGGCAAGTATGGCTACACCTTC. This encodes CASSQNGKYGYTF.

In regard to this clonotype: A read error may produce the germline difference seen at one junction end. V is TRBV10-3 and J is TRBJ1-5, with TRBD1 identical over 9 bases. Germline lookup yields CDR1 ENHRY and CDR2 SYGVKD. This CDR3 is built from 15 residues. The CDR3 DNA reads as TGTGCCGTCAGTGAGGGGACAGGGCGGTCTCAGCCCCAGCATTTT. Its protein is CAVSEGTGRSQPQHF.

This clonotype was observed many times. V and J are TRBV4-3 and TRBJ2-2, with D uncertain. Trimming removed 4 bases from V and 0 bases from J, with 6 bases in between. The CDR3 has 14 amino acids. Germline loops: CDR1 LGHNA, CDR2 YSLEER. The CDR3 DNA is TGCGCCAGCAGCCGCGGATCGAACACCGGGGAGCTGTTTTTT. This codes for CASSRGSNTGELFF.

This clonotype was detected a few times. This clone may be a read error of a much larger clone one base away. For the CDR3, the DNA is TGTGCCAGCAGCCACAGGGTAACCTATGGCTACACCTTC. Its translation: CASSHRVTYGYTF. This rearrangement joins TRBV6-5 to TRBJ1-2; D possibly corresponds to TRBD1 (6 bases). Trimming shortened V by 6 bases and J by 4 bases, and 12 bases separated the two germline ends. Germline V gene lookup returns CDR1 MNHEY and CDR2 SVGAGI. This CDR3 comprises 13 residues.

This clonotype was detected ten times or more. This may come from a read error, since a much larger clone is one base off. V and J are TRBV6-5 and TRBJ2-6, with TRBD1 matching 7 bases. This CDR3 has 17 amino acids. Per germline, CDR1 MNHEY and CDR2 SVGAGI. V was clipped by 7 bases and J by 0 bases; unmatched bases: 9. The CDR3 here is CASNQGTATSGANVLTF. DNA of the CDR3: TGTGCCAGCAACCAGGGGACAGCCACCTCTGGGGCCAACGTCCTGACTTTC.